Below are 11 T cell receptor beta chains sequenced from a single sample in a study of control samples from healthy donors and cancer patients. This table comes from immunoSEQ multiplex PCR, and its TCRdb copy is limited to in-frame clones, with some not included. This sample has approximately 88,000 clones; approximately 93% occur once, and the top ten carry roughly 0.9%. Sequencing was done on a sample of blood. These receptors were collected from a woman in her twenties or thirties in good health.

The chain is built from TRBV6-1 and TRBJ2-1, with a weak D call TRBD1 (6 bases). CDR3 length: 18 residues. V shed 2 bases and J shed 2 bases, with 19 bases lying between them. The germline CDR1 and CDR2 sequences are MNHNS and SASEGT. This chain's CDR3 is CASSESILGTRAYNEQFF. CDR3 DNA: TGTGCCAGCAGTGAAAGTATCTTAGGGACACGAGCCTACAATGAGCAGTTCTTC.

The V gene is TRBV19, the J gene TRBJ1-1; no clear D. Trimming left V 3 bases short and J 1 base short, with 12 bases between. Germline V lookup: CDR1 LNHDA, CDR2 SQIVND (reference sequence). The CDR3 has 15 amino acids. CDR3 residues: CASSIGAGANTEAFF. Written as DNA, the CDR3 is TGTGCCAGTAGTATCGGAGCAGGCGCGAACACTGAAGCTTTCTTT.

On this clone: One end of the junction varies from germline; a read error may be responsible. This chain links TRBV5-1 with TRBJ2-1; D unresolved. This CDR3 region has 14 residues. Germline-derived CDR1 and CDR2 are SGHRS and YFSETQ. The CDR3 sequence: CASSLIASSNEQFF. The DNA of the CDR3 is TGCGCCAGCAGCTTGATTGCCTCCTCCAATGAGCAGTTCTTC.

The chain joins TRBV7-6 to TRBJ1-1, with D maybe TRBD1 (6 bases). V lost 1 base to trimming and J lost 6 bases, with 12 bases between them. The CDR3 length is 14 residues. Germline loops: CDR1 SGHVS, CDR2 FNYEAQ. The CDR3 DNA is TGTGCCAGCAGCTTAGGTGGGGGGCAGTCTGAAGCTTTCTTT. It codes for CASSLGGGQSEAFF.

For the CDR3, the DNA is TGTGCCAGTAACCCAGGCGGTGGCTACACCTTC. This codes for CASNPGGGYTF. The chain joins TRBV19 to TRBJ1-2; D remains ambiguous. V was shortened by 7 bases and J by 7 bases, with 10 bases between the two germline ends. The CDR3 loop spans 11 amino acids. Germline CDR1 LNHDA, CDR2 SQIVND (reference sequence).

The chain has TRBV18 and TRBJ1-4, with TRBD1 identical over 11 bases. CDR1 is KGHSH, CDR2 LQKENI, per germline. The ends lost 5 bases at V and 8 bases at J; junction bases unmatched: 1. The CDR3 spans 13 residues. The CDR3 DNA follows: TGTGCCAGCTCAGGACAGGGGGCAGAAAAACTGTTTTTT. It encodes CASSGQGAEKLFF.

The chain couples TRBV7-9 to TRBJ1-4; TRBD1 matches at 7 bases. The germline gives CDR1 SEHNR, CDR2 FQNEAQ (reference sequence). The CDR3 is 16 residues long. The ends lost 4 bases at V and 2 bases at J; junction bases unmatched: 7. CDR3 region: CASSSGQAGTNEKLFF. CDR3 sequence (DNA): TGTGCCAGCAGCTCCGGACAGGCTGGGACTAATGAAAAACTGTTTTTT.

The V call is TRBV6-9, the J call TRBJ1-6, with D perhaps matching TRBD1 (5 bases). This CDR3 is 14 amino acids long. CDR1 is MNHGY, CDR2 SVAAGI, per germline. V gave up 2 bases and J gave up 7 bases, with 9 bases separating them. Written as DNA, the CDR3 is TGTGCCAGCAGTTATAGGCAGGGAAATTCACCCCTCCACTTT. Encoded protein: CASSYRQGNSPLHF.

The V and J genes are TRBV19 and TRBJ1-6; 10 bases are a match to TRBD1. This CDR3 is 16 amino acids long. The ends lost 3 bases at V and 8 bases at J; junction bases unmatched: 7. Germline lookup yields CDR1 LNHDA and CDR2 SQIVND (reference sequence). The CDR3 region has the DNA TGTGCCAGTAGTATGGGACAGGGGTCTGTGCATTCACCCCTCCACTTT. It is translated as CASSMGQGSVHSPLHF.

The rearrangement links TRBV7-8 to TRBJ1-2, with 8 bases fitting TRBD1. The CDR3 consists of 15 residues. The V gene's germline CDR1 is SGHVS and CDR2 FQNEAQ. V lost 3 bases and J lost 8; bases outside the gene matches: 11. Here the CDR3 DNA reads TGTGCCAGCAGCTTCGTCTCTACAGGGGGAGGGGGCTACACCTTC. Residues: CASSFVSTGGGGYTF.

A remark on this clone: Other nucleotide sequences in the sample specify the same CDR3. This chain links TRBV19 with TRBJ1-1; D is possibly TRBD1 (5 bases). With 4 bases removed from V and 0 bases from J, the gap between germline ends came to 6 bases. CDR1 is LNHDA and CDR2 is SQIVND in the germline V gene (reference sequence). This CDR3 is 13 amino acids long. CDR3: CASSTGLNTEAFF. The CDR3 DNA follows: TGTGCCAGTAGTACAGGGCTGAACACTGAAGCTTTCTTT. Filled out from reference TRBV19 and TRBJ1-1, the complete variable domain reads DGGITQSPKYLFRKEGQNVTLSCEQNLNHDAMYWYRQDPGQGLRLIYYSQIVNDFQKGDIAEGYSVSREKKESFPLTVTSAQKNPTAFYLCASSTGLNTEAFFGQGTRLTVV.